The 11 T cell receptor beta chains presented below share a single source sample, sequenced in a study of memory CD8 T cells in hepatitis C reinfection. Using immunoSEQ multiplex PCR, the repertoire was profiled, and TCRdb retains in-frame clones only, with some absent. The sample lists approximately 46,000 clones, roughly nine tenths occurring once. Regarding time point: late/post reinfection, 12 to 24 weeks after detection. Sorted cells were sequenced directly ex vivo without any in vitro expansion. The sequenced sample consisted of naive CD8+ T cells sorted from blood. The receptors stem from a man aged 18 to 30 with hepatitis C virus infection.

This clone was seen only once. This chain connects TRBV30 to TRBJ2-5; D is ambiguous. The germline gives CDR1 GTSNPN, CDR2 SVGIG (reference sequence). The CDR3 length is 14 residues. The V end was cut by 2 bases, the J end by 1 base, with 11 bases between. DNA for the CDR3: TGTGCCTGGAGTAGTAGTAACCTCCAAGAGACCCAGTACTTC. It translates to CAWSSSNLQETQYF.

The chain couples TRBV27 to TRBJ2-1; 12 bases agree with TRBD2. Germline V gene sequence: CDR1 MNHEY, CDR2 SMNVEV (reference sequence). This CDR3 spans 15 amino acids. Unmatched junction bases numbered 4, after V lost 4 bases and J lost 6 bases. CDR3 amino acids: CASSSLAGGPNEQFF. In nucleotides, the CDR3 is TGTGCCAGCAGTTCCCTAGCGGGAGGGCCCAATGAGCAGTTCTTC.

This clone was recorded only once. The chain recombines TRBV27 with TRBJ2-7; 7 positions agree with TRBD2. This CDR3 spans 14 amino acids. V shed 1 base and J 3 bases; nucleotides not matched to a gene: 3. CDR1 MNHEY and CDR2 SMNVEV come from the germline V gene (reference sequence). DNA of the CDR3: TGTGCCAGCAGTTTATTTGGGGGGGACTACGAGCAGTACTTC. It specifies CASSLFGGDYEQYF.

A few counts support this clone. The chain carries TRBV19 and TRBJ1-1; no reliable D call. The germline V and J ends were trimmed by 1 base and 0 bases, with 15 bases remaining between them. Germline V gene data show CDR1 as LNHDA and CDR2 as SQIVND (reference sequence). The CDR3 consists of 17 residues. The CDR3 is CASSIVTWEGLNTEAFF. The CDR3 DNA follows: TGTGCCAGTAGTATAGTCACCTGGGAGGGATTGAACACTGAAGCTTTCTTT.

As DNA, the CDR3 is TGCGCCAGCAGCCACTCCCAGGGGAGGGGGTTCGGGGCCAACGTCCTGACTTTC. Its translation: CASSHSQGRGFGANVLTF. The genes are TRBV4-1 and TRBJ2-6; D perhaps matches TRBD2 (7 bases). The CDR3 is made up of 18 amino acids. The germline V gene has CDR1 MGHRA and CDR2 YSYEKL. V was cut by 3 bases and J by 4 bases, with 19 bases left in between.

The rearrangement links TRBV15 to TRBJ1-1; 8 bases match TRBD1. J lost 5 bases, V lost 0 bases, and 5 bases had no gene match. This CDR3 has 15 amino acids. From germline, CDR1 is LNHNV and CDR2 YYDKDF (reference sequence). Written as DNA, the CDR3 is TGTGCCACCAGCAGAGATCAGGGGGCGGATACTGAAGCTTTCTTT. Protein sequence: CATSRDQGADTEAFF.

The J gene is TRBJ2-5, the V gene TRBV5-5; 14 bases are shared with TRBD2. The CDR3 is 18 amino acids. Germline CDR1 SGHKS, CDR2 YYEKEE (reference sequence). V was clipped by 1 base and J by 5 bases; unmatched bases: 10. CDR3 DNA sequence: TGTGCCAGCAGCTTGTTCGGACTAGCGGGAGGAGGGGAGGAGACCCAGTACTTC. Protein product: CASSLFGLAGGGEETQYF.

This chain uses TRBV5-1 with TRBJ2-1; weak D call: TRBD1 (6 bases). V was cut by 4 bases and J by 5 bases, with 13 bases left in between. The CDR3 length is 14 residues. Germline CDR1 is SGHRS and CDR2 is YFSETQ. The CDR3 nucleotides read TGCGCCAGCAGCGCCGGGACATTCGACAATGAGCAGTTCTTC. Encoded protein: CASSAGTFDNEQFF.

The chain couples TRBV28 to TRBJ2-5; 13 nucleotides match TRBD2. With the DNA end fitting TRBJ2-7 better, the J assignment may be wrong. The CDR3 extends over 16 amino acids. Germline V gene lookup returns CDR1 MDHEN and CDR2 SYDVKM. In nucleotides, the CDR3 is TGTGCCGTATCATCTCGGACTAGCGGGAGCAACTACGAGCAGTACTTC. Translated, it gives CAVSSRTSGSNYEQYF.

V is TRBV6-6 and J is TRBJ1-2, with D perhaps TRBD1 (5 bases). The V end lost 6 bases, the J end lost 5 bases, and 10 bases lay between the germline ends. The CDR3 is 12 residues long. Germline V lookup: CDR1 MNHNY, CDR2 SVGAGI (reference sequence). CDR3 nucleotide sequence: TGTGCCAGCAGCGACAGTCTTTATGGCTACACCTTC. Translation: CASSDSLYGYTF.

The chain links TRBV5-1 to TRBJ1-4; the D gene is possibly TRBD1 (5 bases). Germline V lookup: CDR1 SGHRS, CDR2 YFSETQ. The CDR3 extends over 17 amino acids. With 0 bases removed from V and 4 bases from J, the gap between germline ends came to 16 bases. DNA for the CDR3: TGCGCCAGCAGCTTGGGCCCCGACCGGGACTATAATGAAAAACTGTTTTTT. Translated, it gives CASSLGPDRDYNEKLFF.